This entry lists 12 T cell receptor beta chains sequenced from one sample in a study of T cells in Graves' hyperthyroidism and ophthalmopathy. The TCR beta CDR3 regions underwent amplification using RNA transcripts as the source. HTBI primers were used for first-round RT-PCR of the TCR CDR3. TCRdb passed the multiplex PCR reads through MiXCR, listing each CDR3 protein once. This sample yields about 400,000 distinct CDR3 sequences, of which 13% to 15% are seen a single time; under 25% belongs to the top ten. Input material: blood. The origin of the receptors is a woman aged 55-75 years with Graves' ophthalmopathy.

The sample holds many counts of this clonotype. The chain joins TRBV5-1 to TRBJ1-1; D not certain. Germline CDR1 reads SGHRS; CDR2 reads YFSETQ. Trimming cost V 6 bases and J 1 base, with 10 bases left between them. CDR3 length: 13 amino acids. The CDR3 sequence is CASKRDGNTEAFF. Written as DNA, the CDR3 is TGCGCCAGCAAACGTGACGGGAACACTGAAGCTTTCTTT.

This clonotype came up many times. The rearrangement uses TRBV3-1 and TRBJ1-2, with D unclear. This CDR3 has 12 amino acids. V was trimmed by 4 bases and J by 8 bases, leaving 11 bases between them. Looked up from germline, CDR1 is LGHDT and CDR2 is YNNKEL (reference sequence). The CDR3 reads CASSPERGGYTF. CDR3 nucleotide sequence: TGTGCCAGCAGCCCGGAGCGAGGAGGCTACACCTTC.

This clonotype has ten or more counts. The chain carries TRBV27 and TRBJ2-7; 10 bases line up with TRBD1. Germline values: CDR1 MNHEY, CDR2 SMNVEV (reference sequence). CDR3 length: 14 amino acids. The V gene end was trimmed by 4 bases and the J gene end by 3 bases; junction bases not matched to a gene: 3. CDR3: CASSYRTGGYEQYF. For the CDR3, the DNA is TGTGCCAGCAGTTATCGGACAGGGGGCTACGAGCAGTACTTC.

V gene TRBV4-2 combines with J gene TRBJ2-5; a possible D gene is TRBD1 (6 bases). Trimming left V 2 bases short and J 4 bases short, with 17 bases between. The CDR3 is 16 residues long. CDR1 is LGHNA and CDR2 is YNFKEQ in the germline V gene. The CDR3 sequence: CASSQPQTGGGETQYF. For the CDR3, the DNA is TGTGCCAGCAGCCAACCACAGACAGGTGGCGGAGAGACCCAGTACTTC.

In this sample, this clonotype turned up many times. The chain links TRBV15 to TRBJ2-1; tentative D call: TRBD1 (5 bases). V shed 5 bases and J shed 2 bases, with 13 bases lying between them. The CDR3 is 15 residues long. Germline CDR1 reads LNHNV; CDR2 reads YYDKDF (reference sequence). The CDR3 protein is CATSSQGGTYNEQFF. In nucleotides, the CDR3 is TGTGCCACCAGCTCTCAGGGTGGAACCTACAATGAGCAGTTCTTC.

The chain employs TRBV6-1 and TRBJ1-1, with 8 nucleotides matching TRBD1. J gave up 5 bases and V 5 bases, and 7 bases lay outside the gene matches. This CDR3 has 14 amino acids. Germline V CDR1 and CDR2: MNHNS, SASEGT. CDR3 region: CASSKLQGETEAFF. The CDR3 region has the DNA TGTGCCAGCAGTAAACTACAGGGGGAAACTGAAGCTTTCTTT.

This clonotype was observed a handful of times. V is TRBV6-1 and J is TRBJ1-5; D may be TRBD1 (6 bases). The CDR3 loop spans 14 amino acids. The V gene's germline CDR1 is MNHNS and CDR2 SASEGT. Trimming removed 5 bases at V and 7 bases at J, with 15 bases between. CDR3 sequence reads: CASSKGESVQPQHF. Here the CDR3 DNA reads TGTGCCAGCAGTAAGGGGGAGTCTGTCCAGCCCCAGCATTTT.

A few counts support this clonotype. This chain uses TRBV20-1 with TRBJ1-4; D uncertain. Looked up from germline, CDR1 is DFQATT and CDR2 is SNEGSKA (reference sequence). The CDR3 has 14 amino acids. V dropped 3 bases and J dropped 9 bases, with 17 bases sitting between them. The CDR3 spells CSARHRETMKKLFF. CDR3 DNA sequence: TGCAGTGCTAGGCACCGGGAAACAATGAAAAAACTGTTTTTT.

The CDR3 here is CASSLLQGDLQETQYF. CDR3 nucleotide sequence: TGTGCCAGCAGCCTATTACAGGGAGATCTTCAAGAGACCCAGTACTTC. The chain links TRBV13 to TRBJ2-5; TRBD1 might be the D (6 bases). Trimming took off 5 bases at V and 2 bases at J, with 18 bases between the two ends. From germline, CDR1 is PRHDT and CDR2 FYEKMQ (reference sequence). This CDR3 spans 16 amino acids.

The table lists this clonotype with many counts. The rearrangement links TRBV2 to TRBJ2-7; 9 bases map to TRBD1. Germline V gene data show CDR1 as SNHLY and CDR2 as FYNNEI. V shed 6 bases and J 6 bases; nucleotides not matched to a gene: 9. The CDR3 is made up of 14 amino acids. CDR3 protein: CASRPRDRVGEQYF. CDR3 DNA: TGTGCCAGCAGACCCCGGGACAGGGTTGGCGAGCAGTACTTC.

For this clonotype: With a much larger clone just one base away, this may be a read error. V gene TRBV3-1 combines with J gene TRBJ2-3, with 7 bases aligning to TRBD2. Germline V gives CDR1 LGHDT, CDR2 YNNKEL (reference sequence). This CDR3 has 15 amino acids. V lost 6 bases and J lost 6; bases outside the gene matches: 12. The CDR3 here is CASSSGLISSDTQYF. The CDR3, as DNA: TGTGCCAGCAGTTCGGGACTAATTTCTTCCGATACGCAGTATTTT.

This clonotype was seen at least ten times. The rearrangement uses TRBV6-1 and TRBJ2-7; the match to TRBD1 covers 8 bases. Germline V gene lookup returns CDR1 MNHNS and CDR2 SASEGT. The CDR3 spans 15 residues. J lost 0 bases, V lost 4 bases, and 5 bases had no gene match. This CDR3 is CASSGGQDSSYEQYF. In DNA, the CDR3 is TGTGCCAGCAGTGGGGGACAGGACAGCTCCTACGAGCAGTACTTC.